Below are 13 T cell receptor beta chains sequenced from a single sample in a study of Ad26.COV2.S vaccination and SARS-CoV-2 variants. Sequenced by immunoSEQ multiplex PCR; TCRdb stores in-frame clones only, minus some. Found here are under 500,000 clones, approximately 90% of them singletons; the top ten hold approximately 1.7%. Treatment described: 15 to 20 received Ad26.COV2.S at low or high dose, single or two shots; 5 received placebo; per-sample allocation not given. Repertoires come from day 63 after the first vaccine or placebo injection. The input for sequencing was peripheral blood, taken in a trial of Ad26.COV2.S vaccine versus placebo. These receptors were obtained from a person aged 18 to 65 who received the Ad26.COV2.S COVID-19 vaccine or a placebo.

The V and J genes are TRBV7-2 and TRBJ2-7, with 11 bases fitting TRBD1. V was clipped by 5 bases and J by 6 bases; unmatched bases: 9. This CDR3 region has 15 residues. Germline assignment: CDR1 SGHTA and CDR2 FQGNSA. This CDR3 reads CASSPNPGTGGEQYF. The CDR3 DNA follows: TGTGCCAGCAGCCCCAACCCCGGGACAGGGGGCGAGCAGTACTTC.

The rearrangement uses TRBV29-1 and TRBJ1-2; 7 nucleotides align to TRBD1. The V gene's germline CDR1 is SQVTM and CDR2 ANQGSEA. V was clipped by 4 bases and J by 0 bases; unmatched bases: 5. There are 14 residues in the CDR3. The CDR3 is CSVAGQGANYGYTF. The CDR3 bases are TGCAGCGTTGCCGGGCAGGGGGCTAACTATGGCTACACCTTC.

This chain connects TRBV3-1 (or the pseudogene TRBV3-2) to TRBJ1-2; TRBD1 might be the D (5 bases). V was shortened by 5 bases and J by 3 bases, with 10 bases between the two germline ends. The CDR3 has 13 amino acids. The germline gives CDR1 LGHDT, CDR2 YNNKEL (reference sequence). CDR3 nucleotide sequence: TGTGCCAGCAGCGAAAGGGGTTACTATGGCTACACCTTC. Residues: CASSERGYYGYTF.

The chain joins TRBV15 to TRBJ1-1; D is perhaps TRBD1 (6 bases). The CDR3 length is 16 residues. V lost 5 bases and J 3 bases, leaving 19 bases between the germline ends. Germline V gene data show CDR1 as LNHNV and CDR2 as YYDKDF (reference sequence). CDR3 bases: TGTGCCACCAGCTCCAGGGGACCCCGAGAGGACACTGAAGCTTTCTTT. It encodes CATSSRGPREDTEAFF.

This chain joins TRBV30 and TRBJ2-2; 7 positions match TRBD1. CDR1 GTSNPN and CDR2 SVGIG come from the germline V gene (reference sequence). This CDR3 comprises 14 residues. With 5 bases clipped from V and 4 bases from J, the junction kept 7 bases outside the gene matches. The CDR3 spells CAWARGPGTGELFF. The CDR3, as DNA: TGTGCCTGGGCAAGGGGGCCGGGCACCGGGGAGCTGTTTTTT.

V gene TRBV19 combines with J gene TRBJ1-5; D not resolved. Germline V gene data show CDR1 as LNHDA and CDR2 as SQIVND (reference sequence). The CDR3 totals 15 residues. The V end lost 2 bases, the J end lost 2 bases, and 10 bases lay between the germline ends. CDR3 protein: CASSITRIGNQPQHF. CDR3 in DNA: TGTGCCAGTAGTATAACGAGAATCGGCAATCAGCCCCAGCATTTT. The variable domain in full, with the rest retrieved from reference TRBV19 and TRBJ1-5, is DGGITQSPKYLFRKEGQNVTLSCEQNLNHDAMYWYRQDPGQGLRLIYYSQIVNDFQKGDIAEGYSVSREKKESFPLTVTSAQKNPTAFYLCASSITRIGNQPQHFGDGTRLSIL.

The rearrangement uses TRBV19 and TRBJ1-4; the match to TRBD1 covers 7 bases. Losses at the gene ends were 3 bases for V and 6 bases for J; bases not matched to a gene: 10. This CDR3 has 16 amino acids. Germline loops: CDR1 LNHDA, CDR2 SQIVND (reference sequence). The CDR3: CASSIELDRSHEKLFF. CDR3 DNA: TGTGCCAGTAGTATCGAATTGGACAGGTCCCATGAAAAACTGTTTTTT. The full variable domain, completed using reference TRBV19 and TRBJ1-4, is DGGITQSPKYLFRKEGQNVTLSCEQNLNHDAMYWYRQDPGQGLRLIYYSQIVNDFQKGDIAEGYSVSREKKESFPLTVTSAQKNPTAFYLCASSIELDRSHEKLFFGSGTQLSVL.

The chain links TRBV9 to TRBJ2-5, with a weak D call TRBD2 (5 bases). Trimming shortened V by 3 bases and J by 0 bases, and 9 bases separated the two germline ends. Looked up from germline, CDR1 is SGDLS and CDR2 is YYNGEE. The CDR3 length is 14 residues. The CDR3 nucleotides are TGTGCCAGCAGCGGTCGGGGTAACCAAGAGACCCAGTACTTC. It codes for CASSGRGNQETQYF.

The chain couples TRBV18 to TRBJ2-3; 11 bases line up with TRBD2. Per the germline V gene, CDR1 is KGHSH and CDR2 is LQKENI. V dropped 4 bases and J dropped 5; count of bases not matched to a gene: 17. The CDR3 spans 19 residues. CDR3 region: CASSRTFIKLAGEEDTQYF. For the CDR3, the DNA is TGTGCCAGCTCACGAACCTTCATAAAACTAGCGGGGGAGGAAGATACGCAGTATTTT.

This clone was detected only a few times. V gene TRBV4-3 combines with J gene TRBJ2-2; maybe TRBD2 (6 bases). The CDR3 is 19 amino acids. The ends were cut back, 1 base at V and 2 bases at J, with 20 bases in the middle. Germline CDR1 is LGHNA and CDR2 is YSLEER. The CDR3 region has the DNA TGCGCCAGCAGCCAAGGACGTTTATTGGGGACTTATAACACCGGGGAGCTGTTTTTT. Protein: CASSQGRLLGTYNTGELFF.

The chain has TRBV19 and TRBJ1-1, with D hard to call. Germline CDR1 and CDR2: LNHDA and SQIVND (reference sequence). There are 14 residues in the CDR3. Deletions cut 4 bases from V and 0 bases from J, with 9 bases between. For the CDR3, the DNA is TGTGCCAGTAGTAAGAGGGCCATGAACACTGAAGCTTTCTTT. This encodes CASSKRAMNTEAFF. The full variable domain, completed using reference TRBV19 and TRBJ1-1, is DGGITQSPKYLFRKEGQNVTLSCEQNLNHDAMYWYRQDPGQGLRLIYYSQIVNDFQKGDIAEGYSVSREKKESFPLTVTSAQKNPTAFYLCASSKRAMNTEAFFGQGTRLTVV.

The sample holds one count of this clone. This chain connects TRBV4-3 to TRBJ2-1, with 7 bases aligning to TRBD1. J lost 3 bases, V lost 0 bases, and 2 bases had no gene match. The length of the CDR3 is 15 residues. Germline V gene data show CDR1 as LGHNA and CDR2 as YSLEER. Here the CDR3 DNA reads TGCGCCAGCAGCCAAGAGCCAGGGGGCTACAATGAGCAGTTCTTC. Translated: CASSQEPGGYNEQFF.

The chain links TRBV29-1 to TRBJ1-2; TRBD1 agrees at 10 bases. CDR1 and CDR2 (germline): SQVTM, ANQGSEA. J lost 4 bases, V lost 3 bases, and 5 bases had no gene match. The CDR3 sequence is 14 residues long. The CDR3 region has the DNA TGCAGCGTTGACCGGACAGGGGGACGCTATGGCTACACCTTC. The encoded protein is CSVDRTGGRYGYTF. Complete variable domain (other parts from reference TRBV29-1 and TRBJ1-2): SAVISQKPSRDICQRGTSLTIQCQVDSQVTMMFWYRQQPGQSLTLIATANQGSEATYESGFVIDKFPISRPNLTFSTLTVSNMSPEDSSIYLCSVDRTGGRYGYTFGSGTRLTVV.